A selection of T cell receptor beta chains follows, all from one sample in a study of OX40 agonist ivuxolimab in advanced cancers. TCRdb keeps only in-frame clones here, not all; method: immunoSEQ multiplex PCR. The top ten hold more than 0.8% of the sample, which has some 95,000 clones, 88% seen once. Sample: CD4+ or CD8+ T cells sorted from blood, taken in a trial of the OX40 agonist ivuxolimab. These receptors were obtained from an adult with an advanced solid tumor such as melanoma, head and neck, liver or kidney cancer. The CDR3 runs from the conserved cysteine through the conserved F or W. Fields, in order: D gene, V gene, CDR3 length, J gene, clone size, CDR3 protein, CDR3 DNA. D genes are given only for firm matches. A clone size is listed for some rows: how often the clone was seen (once, few, many), or a class if it is expanded.

-	TRBV14	15	TRBJ1-3	-	CASSPYPGSGNTIYF	TGTGCCAGCAGCCCGTACCCAGGGTCTGGAAACACCATATATTTT
-	TRBV7-8	12	TRBJ1-1	-	CASSLGTGGAFF	TGTGCCAGCAGCTTAGGCACTGGAGGGGCTTTCTTT
-	TRBV6-6	15	TRBJ1-6	-	CASSYSQAAWSPLHF	TGTGCCAGCAGTTATTCACAGGCTGCGTGGTCACCCCTCCACTTT
-	TRBV14	13	TRBJ2-1	-	CASSLLTSHEQFF	TGTGCCAGCAGCCTTTTGACTAGTCATGAGCAGTTCTTC
TRBD2	TRBV28	15	TRBJ2-7	-	CASSLTSGSSYEQYF	TGTGCCAGCAGCCTGACTAGCGGGTCTTCCTACGAGCAGTACTTC
TRBD2	TRBV30	16	TRBJ2-3	-	CAWSVRGSGIGDTQYF	TGTGCCTGGAGTGTACGGGGTAGCGGGATTGGGGATACGCAGTATTTT
-	TRBV29-1	11	TRBJ2-3	-	CSVTSTDTQYF	TGCAGCGTTACTAGCACAGATACGCAGTATTTT
TRBD2	TRBV28	14	TRBJ2-7	few	CASKLAGGLNEQYF	TGTGCCAGTAAGCTAGCGGGAGGTCTCAACGAGCAGTACTTC
-	TRBV11-1	15	TRBJ2-1	-	CASSLSSAIYNEQFF	TGTGCCAGCAGCCTTAGCTCGGCCATATACAATGAGCAGTTCTTC
-	TRBV29-1	12	TRBJ1-2	-	CSVVPLNYGYTF	TGCAGCGTTGTGCCCCTAAACTATGGCTACACCTTC
-	TRBV9	14	TRBJ1-2	-	CASSPTAGEYGYTF	TGTGCCAGCAGCCCCACAGCAGGGGAGTATGGCTACACCTTC
TRBD2	TRBV19	15	TRBJ2-3	-	CASSSSGRLTDTQYF	TGTGCCAGTAGTTCTAGCGGGAGGCTCACAGATACGCAGTATTTT
-	TRBV19	12	TRBJ1-5	-	CASSIYNGPQHF	TGTGCCAGTAGTATTTACAACGGGCCCCAGCATTTT
TRBD1	TRBV7-3	14	TRBJ1-5	-	CASSFRQGDQPQHF	TGTGCCAGCAGCTTCCGACAGGGCGATCAGCCCCAGCATTTT
-	TRBV19	15	TRBJ2-1	-	CASSTAEEVGNEQFF	TGTGCCAGTAGTACGGCAGAAGAGGTGGGGAATGAGCAGTTCTTC
-	TRBV9	16	TRBJ2-1	-	CASSVAPGLAYNEQFF	TGTGCCAGCAGCGTCGCACCGGGACTGGCCTACAATGAGCAGTTCTTC
-	TRBV7-9	15	TRBJ1-2	-	CASSLATVTGHGYTF	TGTGCCAGCAGCTTAGCGACGGTTACAGGCCATGGCTACACCTTC
-	TRBV21-1	15	TRBJ2-1	-	CASSLFPLTRREQFF	TGTGCCAGCAGTCTCTTTCCCCTAACTAGAAGGGAGCAGTTCTTC
TRBD2	TRBV4-2	15	TRBJ2-4	-	CASSQGDLADGIQYF	TGTGCCAGCAGCCAAGGTGACCTAGCGGACGGCATTCAGTACTTC
-	TRBV28	16	TRBJ2-3	once	CASSRGGAGRTDTQYF	TGTGCCAGCAGCCGAGGGGGAGCGGGACGCACAGATACGCAGTATTTT
-	TRBV10-3	15	TRBJ2-7	-	CAISGGREPPYEQYF	TGTGCCATCAGTGGAGGCCGAGAACCCCCCTACGAGCAGTACTTC
TRBD2	TRBV28	16	TRBJ2-3	-	CASSLEAGGTADTQYF	TGTGCCAGCAGTTTAGAGGCGGGAGGGACCGCAGATACGCAGTATTTT
TRBD1	TRBV28	16	TRBJ1-2	-	CASSSPGGRYFYGYTF	TGTGCCAGCAGTTCACCAGGGGGCAGGTACTTCTATGGCTACACCTTC
TRBD2	TRBV7-2	16	TRBJ2-5	-	CASSLSGRAGQETQYF	TGTGCCAGCAGCTTAAGCGGGAGGGCGGGGCAAGAGACCCAGTACTTC
-	TRBV7-2	14	TRBJ1-2	-	CASSSFTAVSGYTF	TGTGCCAGCAGCTCCTTTACGGCGGTATCTGGCTACACCTTC
-	TRBV18	16	TRBJ1-4	-	CASSPQAGDRNEKLFF	TGTGCCAGCTCACCACAGGCAGGAGATCGGAATGAAAAACTGTTTTTT
TRBD2	TRBV19	16	TRBJ2-3	-	CASSTLPGLATDTQYF	TGTGCCAGTAGTACCCTTCCGGGACTAGCAACAGATACGCAGTATTTT
-	TRBV7-2	16	TRBJ1-2	once	CASSFAQRGHGYGYTF	TGTGCCAGCAGCTTTGCCCAGAGAGGGCATGGCTATGGCTACACCTTC
TRBD2	TRBV28	16	TRBJ2-5	once	CASFSGLPTGQETQYF	TGTGCCAGCTTTTCGGGACTACCCACGGGACAAGAGACCCAGTACTTC
-	TRBV6-1	14	TRBJ1-2	-	CASSEAGRPHGYTF	TGTGCCAGCAGTGAGGCGGGACGGCCTCACGGCTACACCTTC
-	TRBV30	15	TRBJ1-1	few	CAWTPRQGRNTEAFF	TGTGCCTGGACCCCCCGGCAGGGGAGGAACACTGAAGCTTTCTTT
-	TRBV2	11	TRBJ1-2	-	CASSEVYGYTF	TGTGCCAGCAGTGAGGTTTATGGCTACACCTTC
-	TRBV10-1	13	TRBJ2-7	-	CASSEGQSYEQYF	TGCGCCAGCAGTGAAGGACAGTCCTACGAGCAGTACTTC
-	TRBV10-1	15	TRBJ2-6	-	CASSVRGSGANVLTF	TGCGCCAGCAGCGTGAGGGGGAGTGGGGCCAACGTCCTGACTTTC